Listed below are T cell receptor beta chains from one sample, sequenced in a study of T cells in tuberculosis. Assay: immunoSEQ multiplex PCR; the TCRdb copy retains only in-frame clones and omits some. The data show about 24,000 clones, 95% seen once. The material sequenced was PBMCs. These receptors were collected from a donor aged 10 to 29 with latent tuberculosis or without tuberculosis infection. CDR3s leave out the opening cysteine and the closing phenylalanine or tryptophan. Expanded clones get a size class; other rows say once, few or many, or leave the size out.

J gene: TRBJ1-6
clone size: .
V gene: TRBV18
CDR3 protein: ASSPWGSGVNSPLH

J gene: TRBJ1-1
clone size: .
V gene: TRBV25-1
CDR3 protein: ASSPPDRRTEAF

J gene: TRBJ1-1
clone size: .
V gene: TRBV27
CDR3 protein: ASSSLQGARTEAF

J gene: TRBJ2-1
clone size: .
V gene: TRBV5-1
CDR3 protein: ASSLVGQEQF

J gene: TRBJ2-3
clone size: .
V gene: TRBV10-3
CDR3 protein: AISSTSGGAMTTDTQY

J gene: TRBJ2-5
clone size: .
V gene: TRBV5-1
CDR3 protein: ASSPFAGGILQETQY

J gene: TRBJ1-1
clone size: few
V gene: TRBV30
CDR3 protein: AWSWGGEAF

J gene: TRBJ1-2
clone size: .
V gene: TRBV7-2
CDR3 protein: ASSLEQVNGYT

J gene: TRBJ1-3
clone size: .
V gene: TRBV5-7
CDR3 protein: ASSIDRCRSSGNTIY

J gene: TRBJ1-4
clone size: .
V gene: TRBV5-5
CDR3 protein: ASSLFRGNEKLF

J gene: TRBJ1-3
clone size: .
V gene: TRBV6-1
CDR3 protein: ASSVRGINGNTIY

J gene: TRBJ1-2
clone size: .
V gene: TRBV18
CDR3 protein: ASSPDRYYGYT

J gene: TRBJ1-2
clone size: .
V gene: TRBV9
CDR3 protein: ASSVAGGAQGYT

J gene: TRBJ1-4
clone size: .
V gene: TRBV30
CDR3 protein: AWSVKEGSEKLF

J gene: TRBJ1-1
clone size: once
V gene: TRBV2
CDR3 protein: ASTQRGQGGTEAF

J gene: TRBJ1-6
clone size: once
V gene: TRBV5-4
CDR3 protein: ASSLAYGAPSSSYNSPLH

J gene: TRBJ1-2
clone size: once
V gene: TRBV19
CDR3 protein: ASSTDGGSYGYT

J gene: TRBJ1-1
clone size: .
V gene: TRBV5-1
CDR3 protein: ASSPRGRTEAF

J gene: TRBJ1-6
clone size: once
V gene: TRBV5-4
CDR3 protein: ASSLQGPGYNSPLH

J gene: TRBJ1-2
clone size: .
V gene: TRBV25-1
CDR3 protein: ASSATGRGYT

J gene: TRBJ1-3
clone size: .
V gene: TRBV11-3
CDR3 protein: ASSSGKGNTIY

J gene: TRBJ2-7
clone size: .
V gene: TRBV19
CDR3 protein: ASSLDIPSYEQY

J gene: TRBJ1-1
clone size: .
V gene: TRBV6-1
CDR3 protein: ASRDRAFTEAF

J gene: TRBJ2-2
clone size: .
V gene: TRBV19
CDR3 protein: ASSITGVHRELF

J gene: TRBJ1-2
clone size: .
V gene: TRBV6-1
CDR3 protein: ASSEFRTGPYGYT

J gene: TRBJ1-5
clone size: .
V gene: TRBV9
CDR3 protein: ASSVTGSPNQPQH

J gene: TRBJ1-4
clone size: .
V gene: TRBV6-5
CDR3 protein: ASSYFEGVGEKLF

J gene: TRBJ2-2
clone size: .
V gene: TRBV7-2
CDR3 protein: ASSPPGAISTGELF

J gene: TRBJ2-7
clone size: .
V gene: TRBV28
CDR3 protein: ASSLIQGTYEQY

J gene: TRBJ1-3
clone size: .
V gene: TRBV18
CDR3 protein: ASSPQSSTPGNTIY

J gene: TRBJ2-5
clone size: .
V gene: TRBV2
CDR3 protein: ASSNGQEILETQY

J gene: TRBJ1-5
clone size: .
V gene: TRBV4-1
CDR3 protein: ASSQDPVAHSGDQPQH

J gene: TRBJ2-2
clone size: .
V gene: TRBV30
CDR3 protein: AWTGLRTGELF

J gene: TRBJ2-1
clone size: once
V gene: TRBV10-1
CDR3 protein: ASSDGELAGDEQF

J gene: TRBJ2-1
clone size: .
V gene: TRBV6-1
CDR3 protein: ASSVTGEYNEQF

J gene: TRBJ1-1
clone size: .
V gene: TRBV5-1
CDR3 protein: ASSLGLRGNTEAF

J gene: TRBJ2-5
clone size: .
V gene: TRBV25-1
CDR3 protein: ASSEYRGAEETQY

J gene: TRBJ1-5
clone size: .
V gene: TRBV6-1
CDR3 protein: ASSGTYSNQPQH

J gene: TRBJ2-2
clone size: .
V gene: TRBV9
CDR3 protein: ASSVVPGRSGELF

J gene: TRBJ2-4
clone size: .
V gene: TRBV4-1
CDR3 protein: ASSLRGLETLAKNIQY